This T cell receptor beta chain was captured by sequencing in a study of tumor-infiltrating lymphocytes in primary liver carcinoma. Study context: The five patients, who were men and women, ranged in age from 30 to 69 years. General study points: Tumor-adjacent and tumor-blood pairs overlapped less than tumor region pairs did.

Extraction of RNA together with DNA used about 17-30 mg of unsorted bulk tissue. CDR1 and CDR2 from the germline V gene are GTSNPN and SVGIG (reference sequence). This CDR3 comprises 14 residues. Reverse transcription of 500 ng total RNA with a constant-region primer produced TCR beta cDNA. Libraries covering TCR beta were generated through three nested multiplex PCR rounds (using a slightly modified ARM-PCR). Investigators reported that the first two PCR rounds, at 10 cycles each, used TRBV1-TRBV30 forward primers with a C-beta reverse primer. MiXCR was run by TCRdb on the multiplex PCR reads, yielding one entry per CDR3 protein. The sample includes 50,000 or so distinct CDR3 sequences, around 77% seen only once; the top ten take 24%. Regarding this clonotype: The antigen remains undetermined. The junction shows a germline mismatch at one end, possibly a read error.

The TCR sequence derives from a man aged 35 to 55 with primary liver carcinoma and hepatitis B virus infection. The specimen sequenced was liver tumor tissue from sampling region 5. Subset defined: tumor region T5, tumor centre. This chain joins TRBV30 and TRBJ2-3; 8 nucleotides align to TRBD2. The CDR3 region has the DNA TGTGCCTCCGGCCTCGCGGGAGGCACAGATACGCGGTATTTT. Translating it yields CASGLAGGTDTRYF.